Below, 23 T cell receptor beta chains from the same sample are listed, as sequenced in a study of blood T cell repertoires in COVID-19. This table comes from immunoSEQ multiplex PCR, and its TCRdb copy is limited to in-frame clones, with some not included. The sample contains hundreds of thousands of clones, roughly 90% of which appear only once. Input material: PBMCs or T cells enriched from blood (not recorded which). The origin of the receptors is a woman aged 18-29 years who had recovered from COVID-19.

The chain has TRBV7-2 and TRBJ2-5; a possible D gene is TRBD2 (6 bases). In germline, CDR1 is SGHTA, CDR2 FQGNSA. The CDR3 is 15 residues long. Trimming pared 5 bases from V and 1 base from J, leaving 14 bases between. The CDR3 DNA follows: TGTGCCAGCAGCCCACGGGGGACCCTCCAAGAGACCCAGTACTTC. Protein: CASSPRGTLQETQYF.

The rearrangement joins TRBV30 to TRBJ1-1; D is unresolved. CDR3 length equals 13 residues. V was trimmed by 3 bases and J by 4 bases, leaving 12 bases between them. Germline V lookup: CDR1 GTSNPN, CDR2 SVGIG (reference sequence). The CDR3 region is CAWRGLFGTEAFF. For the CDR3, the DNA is TGTGCCTGGAGGGGCCTTTTTGGCACTGAAGCTTTCTTT.

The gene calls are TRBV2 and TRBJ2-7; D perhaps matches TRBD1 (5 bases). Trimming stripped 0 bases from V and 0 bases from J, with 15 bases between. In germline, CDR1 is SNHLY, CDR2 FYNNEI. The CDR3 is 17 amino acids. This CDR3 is CASSEALGRASSYEQYF. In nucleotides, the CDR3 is TGTGCCAGCAGTGAAGCGCTGGGCAGGGCGAGCTCCTACGAGCAGTACTTC.

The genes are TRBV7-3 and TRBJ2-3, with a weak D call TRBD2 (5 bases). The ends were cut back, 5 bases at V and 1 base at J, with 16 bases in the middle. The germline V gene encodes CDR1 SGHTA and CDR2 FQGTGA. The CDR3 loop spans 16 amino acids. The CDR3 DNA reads TGTGCCAGCAGCCAATGGGTACGGGGAGGCACAGATACGCAGTATTTT. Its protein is CASSQWVRGGTDTQYF.

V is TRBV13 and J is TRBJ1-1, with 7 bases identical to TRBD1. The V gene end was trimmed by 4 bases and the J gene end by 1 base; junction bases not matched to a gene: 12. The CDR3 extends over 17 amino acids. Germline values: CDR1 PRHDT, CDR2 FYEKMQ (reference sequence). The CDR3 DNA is TGTGCCAGCAGCTACGGTCCCGGGACAGTTGCGAACACTGAAGCTTTCTTT. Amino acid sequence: CASSYGPGTVANTEAFF.

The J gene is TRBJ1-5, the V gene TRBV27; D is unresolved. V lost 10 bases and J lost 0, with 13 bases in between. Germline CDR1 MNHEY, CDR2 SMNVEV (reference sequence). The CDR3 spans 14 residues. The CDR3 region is CAIEEGGSNQPQHF. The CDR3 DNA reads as TGTGCCATCGAAGAGGGCGGTAGCAATCAGCCCCAGCATTTT.

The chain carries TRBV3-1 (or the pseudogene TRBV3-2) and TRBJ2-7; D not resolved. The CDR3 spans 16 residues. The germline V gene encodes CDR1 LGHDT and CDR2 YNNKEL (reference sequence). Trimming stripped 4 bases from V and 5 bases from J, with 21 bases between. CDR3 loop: CASSPLRRLTGHEQYF. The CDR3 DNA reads TGTGCCAGCAGCCCCCTGCGGCGCTTAACCGGCCACGAGCAGTACTTC.

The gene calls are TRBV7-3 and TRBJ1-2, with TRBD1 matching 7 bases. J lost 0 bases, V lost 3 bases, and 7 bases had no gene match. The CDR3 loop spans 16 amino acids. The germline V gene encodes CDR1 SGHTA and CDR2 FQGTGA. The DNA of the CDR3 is TGTGCCAGCAGCTTTGGCGGGACAGACTCTAACTATGGCTACACCTTC. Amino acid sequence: CASSFGGTDSNYGYTF.

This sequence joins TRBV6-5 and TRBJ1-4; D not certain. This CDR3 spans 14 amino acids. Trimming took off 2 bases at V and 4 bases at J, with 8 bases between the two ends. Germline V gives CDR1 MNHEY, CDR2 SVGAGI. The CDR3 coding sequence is TGTGCCAGCAGTTACGGAGGACTTAATGAAAAACTGTTTTTT. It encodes CASSYGGLNEKLFF.

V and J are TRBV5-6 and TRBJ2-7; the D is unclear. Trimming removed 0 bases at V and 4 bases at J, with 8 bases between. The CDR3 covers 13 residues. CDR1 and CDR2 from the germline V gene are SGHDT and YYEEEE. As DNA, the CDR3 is TGTGCCAGCAGCTTGGCTCGCGCGTACGAGCAGTACTTC. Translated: CASSLARAYEQYF.

The CDR3 loop is CASSFSSGWGNEQFF. CDR3 bases: TGTGCCAGCAGCTTCTCTAGCGGCTGGGGCAATGAGCAGTTCTTC. V usage is TRBV11-2 and J usage is TRBJ2-1; 7 bases line up with TRBD2. V lost 3 bases, J lost 6 bases, and 8 bases stayed unmatched. The germline V gene has CDR1 SGHAT and CDR2 FQNNGV. This CDR3 has 15 amino acids.

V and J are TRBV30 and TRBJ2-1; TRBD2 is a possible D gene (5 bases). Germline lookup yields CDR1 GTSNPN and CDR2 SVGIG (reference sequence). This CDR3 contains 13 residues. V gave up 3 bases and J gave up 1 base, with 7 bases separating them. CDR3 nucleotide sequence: TGTGCCTGGAGGGACTGGTCCTACAATGAGCAGTTCTTC. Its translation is CAWRDWSYNEQFF. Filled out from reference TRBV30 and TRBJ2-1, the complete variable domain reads SQTIHQWPATLVQPVGSPLSLECTVEGTSNPNLYWYRQAAGRGLQLLFYSVGIGQISSEVPQNLSASRPQDRQFILSSKKLLLSDSGFYLCAWRDWSYNEQFFGPGTRLTVL.

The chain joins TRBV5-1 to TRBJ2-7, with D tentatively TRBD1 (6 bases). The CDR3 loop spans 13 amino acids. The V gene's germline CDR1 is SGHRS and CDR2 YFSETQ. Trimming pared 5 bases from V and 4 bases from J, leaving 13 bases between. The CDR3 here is CASSGGRLYEQYF. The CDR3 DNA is TGCGCCAGCAGTGGGGGCCGCCTTTACGAGCAGTACTTC.

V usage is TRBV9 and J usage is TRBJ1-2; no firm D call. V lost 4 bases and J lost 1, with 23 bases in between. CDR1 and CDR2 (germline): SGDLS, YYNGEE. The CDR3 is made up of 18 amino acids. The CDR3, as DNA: TGTGCCAGCAGCACATCTCCCGGGGAAAGGAGAAATAACTATGGCTACACCTTC. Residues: CASSTSPGERRNNYGYTF.

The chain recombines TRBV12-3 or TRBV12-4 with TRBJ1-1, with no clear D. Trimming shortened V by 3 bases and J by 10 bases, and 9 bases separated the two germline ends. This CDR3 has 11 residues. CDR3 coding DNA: TGTGCCAGCAGTTTTGGCTTTGGAGCTTTCTTT. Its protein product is CASSFGFGAFF.

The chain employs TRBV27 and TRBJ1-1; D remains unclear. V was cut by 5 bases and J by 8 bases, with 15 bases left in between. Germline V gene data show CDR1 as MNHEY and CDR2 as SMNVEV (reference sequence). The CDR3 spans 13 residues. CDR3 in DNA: TGTGCCAGCAGTCGCGTAAATCGAACGGAAGCTTTCTTT. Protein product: CASSRVNRTEAFF.

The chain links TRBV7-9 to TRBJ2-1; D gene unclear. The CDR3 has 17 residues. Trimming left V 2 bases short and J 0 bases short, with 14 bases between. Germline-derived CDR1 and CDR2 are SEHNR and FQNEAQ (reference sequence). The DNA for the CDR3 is TGTGCCAGCAGCTTACTGGGCCTACCCAGCTCCTACAATGAGCAGTTCTTC. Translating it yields CASSLLGLPSSYNEQFF.

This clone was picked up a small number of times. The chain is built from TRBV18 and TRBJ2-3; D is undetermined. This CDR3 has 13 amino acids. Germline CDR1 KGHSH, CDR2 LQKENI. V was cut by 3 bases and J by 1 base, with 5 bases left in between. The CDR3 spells CASSPSGTDTQYF. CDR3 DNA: TGTGCCAGCTCACCTTCTGGCACAGATACGCAGTATTTT.

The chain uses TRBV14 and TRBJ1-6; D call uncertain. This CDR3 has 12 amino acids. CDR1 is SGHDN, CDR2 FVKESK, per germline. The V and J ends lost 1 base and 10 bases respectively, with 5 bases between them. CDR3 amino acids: CASSQGPSPLHF. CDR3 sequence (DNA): TGTGCCAGCAGCCAAGGTCCATCACCCCTCCACTTT.

The CDR3 region is CASSETPQGYSNQPQHF. CDR3 in DNA: TGTGCCAGCAGTGAAACCCCACAGGGTTATAGCAATCAGCCCCAGCATTTT. The rearrangement links TRBV6-1 to TRBJ1-5; tentatively, D is TRBD1 (6 bases). Per the germline V gene, CDR1 is MNHNS and CDR2 is SASEGT. With 2 bases removed from V and 0 bases from J, the gap between germline ends came to 14 bases. CDR3 length: 17 amino acids.

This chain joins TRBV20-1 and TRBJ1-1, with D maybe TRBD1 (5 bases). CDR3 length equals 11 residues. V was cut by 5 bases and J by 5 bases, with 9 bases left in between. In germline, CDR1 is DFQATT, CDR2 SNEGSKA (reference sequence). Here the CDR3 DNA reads TGCAGTGCTCGGGGGTGGACTGAAGCTTTCTTT. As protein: CSARGWTEAFF.

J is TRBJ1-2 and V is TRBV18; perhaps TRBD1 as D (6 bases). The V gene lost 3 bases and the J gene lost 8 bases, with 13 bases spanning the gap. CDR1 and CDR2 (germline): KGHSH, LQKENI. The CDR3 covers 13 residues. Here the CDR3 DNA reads TGTGCCAGCTCACCCCAGGGGTCGGAGGGCTACACCTTC. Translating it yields CASSPQGSEGYTF. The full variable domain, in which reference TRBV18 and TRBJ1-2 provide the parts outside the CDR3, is NAGVMQNPRHLVRRRGQEARLRCSPMKGHSHVYWYRQLPEEGLKFMVYLQKENIIDESGMPKERFSAEFPKEGPSILRIQQVVRGDSAAYFCASSPQGSEGYTFGSGTRLTVV.

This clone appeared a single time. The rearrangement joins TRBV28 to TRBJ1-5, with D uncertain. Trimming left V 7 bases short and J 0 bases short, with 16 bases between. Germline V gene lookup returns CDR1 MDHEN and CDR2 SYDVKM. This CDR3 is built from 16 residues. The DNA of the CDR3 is TGTGCCAGCAACTTCAAGGAGCCTTATAGCAATCAGCCCCAGCATTTT. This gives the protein CASNFKEPYSNQPQHF.